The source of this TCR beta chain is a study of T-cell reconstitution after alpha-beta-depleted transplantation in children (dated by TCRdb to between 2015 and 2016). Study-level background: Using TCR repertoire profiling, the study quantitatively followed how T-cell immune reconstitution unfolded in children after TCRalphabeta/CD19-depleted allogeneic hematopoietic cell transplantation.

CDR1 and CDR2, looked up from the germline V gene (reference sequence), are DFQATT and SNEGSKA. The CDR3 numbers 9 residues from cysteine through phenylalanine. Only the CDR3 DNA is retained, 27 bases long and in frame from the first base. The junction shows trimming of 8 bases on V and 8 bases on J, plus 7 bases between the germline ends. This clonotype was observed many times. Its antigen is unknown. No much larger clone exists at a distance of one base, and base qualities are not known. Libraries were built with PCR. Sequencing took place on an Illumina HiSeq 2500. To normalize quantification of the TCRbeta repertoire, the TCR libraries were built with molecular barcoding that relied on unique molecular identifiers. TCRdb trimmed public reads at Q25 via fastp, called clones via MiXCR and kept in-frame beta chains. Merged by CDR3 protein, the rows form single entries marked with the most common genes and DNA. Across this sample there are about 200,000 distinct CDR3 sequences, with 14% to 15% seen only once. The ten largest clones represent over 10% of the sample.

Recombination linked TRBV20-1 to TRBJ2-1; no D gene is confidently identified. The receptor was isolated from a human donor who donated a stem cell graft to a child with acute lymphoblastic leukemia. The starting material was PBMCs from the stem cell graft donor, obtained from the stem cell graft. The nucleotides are TGCAGTAAGTCCGATGAGCAGTTCTTC. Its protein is CSKSDEQFF.